Shown below are 28 T cell receptor beta chains from a single sample sequenced in a study of CD8 T cells in Susac syndrome. Reverse transcription of roughly 0.45 to 1 ug RNA was carried out with random hexamers. MiXCR, applied by TCRdb to the immunoSEQ multiplex PCR reads, yields one record per CDR3 protein. The repertoire includes roughly 140,000 distinct CDR3 sequences, around 95% of them detected once, and 0.14% to 0.15% sits in the top ten. The source material was CD8+ T cells from PBMCs. These receptors were collected from a human donor with multiple sclerosis.

This chain uses TRBV7-2 with TRBJ2-5, with a tentative D call TRBD2 (7 bases). CDR3 length equals 15 residues. Germline V lookup: CDR1 SGHTA, CDR2 FQGNSA. Trimming shortened V by 0 bases and J by 5 bases, and 13 bases separated the two germline ends. The CDR3 DNA reads as TGTGCCAGCAGCTTAGCGGGGGGGCTCGAGGAGACCCAGTACTTC. Amino acid sequence: CASSLAGGLEETQYF.

The chain links TRBV6-5 to TRBJ1-1; TRBD1 might be the D (6 bases). Germline CDR1 is MNHEY and CDR2 is SVGAGI. V lost 2 bases, J lost 6 bases, and 16 bases lay in between. CDR3 size: 15 residues. CDR3 region: CASSYTRTPGAEAFF. CDR3 bases: TGTGCCAGCAGTTACACACGGACCCCAGGGGCTGAAGCTTTCTTT.

This clonotype is a singleton in its sample. The chain joins TRBV20-1 to TRBJ1-5, with D tentatively TRBD1 (6 bases). V lost 4 bases, J lost 3 bases, and 16 bases lay in between. Germline-derived CDR1 and CDR2 are DFQATT and SNEGSKA (reference sequence). CDR3 length: 15 amino acids. CDR3 sequence reads: CSANTRTANNQPQHF. The CDR3, as DNA: TGCAGTGCTAACACCCGGACAGCTAACAATCAGCCCCAGCATTTT.

The CDR3, as DNA: TGTGCCAGCAGCTCCCGAGGGGGGGGTCAGCCCCAGCATTTT. It yields the protein CASSSRGGGQPQHF. The J gene is TRBJ1-5, the V gene TRBV7-9; maybe TRBD1 (6 bases). CDR3 length equals 14 residues. The germline V gene has CDR1 SEHNR and CDR2 FQNEAQ (reference sequence). Between the trimmed V and J ends, which lost 4 bases and 6 bases, there was a span of 13 bases. The complete variable domain, with remaining parts taken from reference TRBV7-9 and TRBJ1-5, reads DTGVSQNPRHKITKRGQNVTFRCDPISEHNRLYWYRQTLGQGPEFLTYFQNEAQLEKSRLLSDRFSAERPKGSFSTLEIQRTEQGDSAMYLCASSSRGGGQPQHFGDGTRLSIL.

The V and J genes are TRBV9 and TRBJ2-2; D is possibly TRBD1 or TRBD2 (5 bases each). The CDR3 is 13 residues long. CDR1 SGDLS and CDR2 YYNGEE come from the germline V gene. V shed 3 bases and J shed 9 bases, with 12 bases lying between them. This chain's CDR3 is CASSAGDGWELFF. CDR3 sequence (DNA): TGTGCCAGCAGCGCCGGGGACGGGTGGGAGCTGTTTTTT.

This sequence joins TRBV12-3 or TRBV12-4 and TRBJ2-1, with TRBD2 matching 11 bases. Trimming removed 3 bases from V and 15 bases from J; junction bases left unmatched: 10. This CDR3 contains 14 residues. This CDR3 reads CASSFSGGALGGFF. In DNA, the CDR3 is TGTGCCAGCAGTTTTAGCGGGGGGGCGCTAGGTGGGTTCTTC.

The V call is TRBV4-1, the J call TRBJ2-1; D not resolved. The CDR3 runs to 14 residues. Germline V gene lookup returns CDR1 MGHRA and CDR2 YSYEKL. Between the trimmed V and J ends, which lost 0 bases and 5 bases, there was a span of 8 bases. The CDR3 region has the DNA TGCGCCAGCAGCCAAGATTCTCTGAACAATGAGCAGTTCTTC. It specifies CASSQDSLNNEQFF.

The rearrangement joins TRBV12-3 or TRBV12-4 to TRBJ2-2; D remains unclear. CDR3 length: 13 amino acids. Trimming left V 7 bases short and J 6 bases short, with 12 bases between. Here the CDR3 DNA reads TGTGCCAGCATCCCGGAAGGGCCCGGGGAGCTGTTTTTT. Its protein product is CASIPEGPGELFF.

This clonotype was seen just once. The rearrangement links TRBV7-9 to TRBJ2-7; D may be TRBD2 (5 bases). CDR1 is SEHNR, CDR2 FQNEAQ, per germline (reference sequence). The germline V and J ends were trimmed by 7 bases and 3 bases, with 13 bases remaining between them. This CDR3 contains 13 residues. CDR3 region: CASTDEGSYEQYV. The CDR3 DNA reads TGTGCCAGCACCGACGAAGGGAGCTACGAGCAGTACGTC.

The CDR3 nucleotides read TGTGCCAGCAGTTACTCCCGGAGCGCCACAGATACGCAGTATTTT. Residues: CASSYSRSATDTQYF. This chain links TRBV6-5 with TRBJ2-3; D remains ambiguous. The V gene lost 0 bases and the J gene lost 2 bases, with 9 bases spanning the gap. Germline values: CDR1 MNHEY, CDR2 SVGAGI. The CDR3 contains 15 residues.

The rearrangement joins TRBV7-8 to TRBJ2-1, with 7 bases lining up with TRBD1. This CDR3 is 16 amino acids long. V lost 4 bases and J lost 4; bases outside the gene matches: 10. Germline CDR1 and CDR2: SGHVS and FQNEAQ. The CDR3 region is CASSYVSGQLYNEQFF. The CDR3 DNA reads as TGTGCCAGCAGCTACGTCTCGGGACAGTTATACAATGAGCAGTTCTTC.

The V gene is TRBV20-1, the J gene TRBJ2-2, with 12 positions matching TRBD2. Trimming cost V 7 bases and J 8 bases; bases outside gene matches: 14. Germline V gene lookup returns CDR1 DFQATT and CDR2 SNEGSKA (reference sequence). CDR3 size: 16 residues. CDR3 region: CSVPVPGLAGAGELFF. CDR3 bases: TGCAGTGTTCCTGTTCCGGGACTAGCGGGTGCGGGGGAGCTGTTTTTT.

The chain recombines TRBV27 with TRBJ1-2; D may be TRBD1 (5 bases). This CDR3 contains 16 residues. Germline CDR1 reads MNHEY; CDR2 reads SMNVEV (reference sequence). With 1 base removed from V and 7 bases from J, the gap between germline ends came to 19 bases. Here the CDR3 DNA reads TGTGCCAGCAGTTTATACGTCCCAGGGTCAGGGAGTGGCTACACCTTC. Protein product: CASSLYVPGSGSGYTF.

J is TRBJ2-7 and V is TRBV20-1; 10 bases are a match to TRBD2. V shed 6 bases, J shed 3 bases, and the junction held 5 bases outside the gene matches. CDR3 length equals 13 residues. Germline assignment: CDR1 DFQATT and CDR2 SNEGSKA (reference sequence). The CDR3 loop is CSAKERGGYEQYV. CDR3 bases: TGCAGTGCCAAGGAGCGGGGGGGCTACGAGCAGTACGTC.

V gene TRBV12-3 or TRBV12-4 combines with J gene TRBJ2-4; D unclear. V was clipped by 3 bases and J by 8 bases, with 8 bases between them. The CDR3 runs 12 residues. CDR3 nucleotides: TGTGCCAGCAGTTTTCTTAGCCACATTCAGTACTTC. Translated: CASSFLSHIQYF.

V usage is TRBV27 and J usage is TRBJ1-2, with a tentative D call TRBD1 (5 bases). CDR3 length: 14 amino acids. Germline values: CDR1 MNHEY, CDR2 SMNVEV (reference sequence). V shed 4 bases and J shed 7 bases, with 16 bases lying between them. This CDR3 reads CASSSNYKGAGYTF. CDR3 nucleotide sequence: TGTGCCAGCAGTTCCAACTACAAAGGGGCTGGCTACACCTTC.

The chain is built from TRBV7-2 and TRBJ2-5; 8 bases are shared with TRBD2. The V segment lost 1 base and the J segment 1 base; nucleotides outside the gene matches: 5. The CDR3 sequence is 16 residues long. The germline gives CDR1 SGHTA, CDR2 FQGNSA. Here the CDR3 DNA reads TGTGCCAGCAGCTTAGAGGTAGCGGGAAGCCAAGAGACCCAGTACTTC. This sequence encodes CASSLEVAGSQETQYF.

The CDR3 sequence is CASRPSRAQGPETQYF. DNA for the CDR3: TGTGCCAGCAGGCCCTCGAGAGCCCAGGGGCCCGAGACCCAGTACTTC. This chain links TRBV7-9 with TRBJ2-5; weak D call: TRBD1 (6 bases). CDR1 is SEHNR and CDR2 is FQNEAQ in the germline V gene (reference sequence). This CDR3 is 16 amino acids long. The V end was cut by 6 bases, the J end by 5 bases, with 22 bases between.

This sequence joins TRBV29-1 and TRBJ2-7; 7 nucleotides agree with TRBD1. The junction had 7 bases not matched to a gene; V was cut back by 7 bases and J by 7 bases. The CDR3 sequence is 11 residues long. Germline-derived CDR1 and CDR2 are SQVTM and ANQGSEA. The CDR3, as DNA: TGCAGCGGCCTACAGGGGAATGAGCAGTACTTC. This sequence encodes CSGLQGNEQYF.

CDR3 residues: CASSGGANNEQFF. CDR3 DNA: TGTGCCAGCAGCGGGGGGGCCAACAATGAGCAGTTCTTC. J is TRBJ2-1 and V is TRBV27, with TRBD2 matching 8 bases. This CDR3 contains 13 residues. The germline V gene has CDR1 MNHEY and CDR2 SMNVEV (reference sequence). Trimming removed 6 bases from V and 5 bases from J; junction bases left unmatched: 3.

The CDR3 loop reads CASSFNQGIEQYF. CDR3 sequence (DNA): TGCGCCAGCAGCTTTAACCAGGGAATCGAGCAGTACTTC. The gene calls are TRBV5-1 and TRBJ2-7; D perhaps matches TRBD1 (5 bases). This CDR3 contains 13 residues. Trimming shortened V by 2 bases and J by 6 bases, and 12 bases separated the two germline ends. The germline CDR1 and CDR2 sequences are SGHRS and YFSETQ. The whole variable domain, remainder taken from reference TRBV5-1 and TRBJ2-7, is KAGVTQTPRYLIKTRGQQVTLSCSPISGHRSVSWYQQTPGQGLQFLFEYFSETQRNKGNFPGRFSGRQFSNSRSEMNVSTLELGDSALYLCASSFNQGIEQYFGPGTRLTVT.

The table lists this clonotype with a count of one. V usage is TRBV13 and J usage is TRBJ1-2; no reliable D call. V was trimmed by 5 bases and J by 3 bases, leaving 13 bases between them. The germline gives CDR1 PRHDT, CDR2 FYEKMQ (reference sequence). This CDR3 has 14 amino acids. CDR3 DNA: TGTGCCAGCAGCGGAGGCAGTGTAGACTATGGCTACACCTTC. As protein: CASSGGSVDYGYTF.

V and J are TRBV3-1 and TRBJ2-3, with a weak D call TRBD2 (6 bases). V lost 3 bases to trimming and J lost 0 bases, with 16 bases between them. The CDR3 consists of 17 residues. CDR1 and CDR2 from the germline V gene are LGHDT and YNNKEL (reference sequence). The CDR3 here is CASSHGSGSSSTDTQYF. The CDR3 DNA follows: TGTGCCAGCAGCCACGGTAGCGGAAGTTCTAGCACAGATACGCAGTATTTT.

In its sample, this clonotype was seen once. The chain employs TRBV30 and TRBJ2-6; D unclear. Germline V gene sequence: CDR1 GTSNPN, CDR2 SVGIG (reference sequence). The germline V and J ends were trimmed by 3 bases and 0 bases, with 12 bases remaining between them. The CDR3 runs to 16 residues. Written as DNA, the CDR3 is TGTGCCTGGAGCCCGTTGAGAGGCTCTGGGGCCAACGTCCTGACTTTC. Its protein is CAWSPLRGSGANVLTF.

The V call is TRBV20-1, the J call TRBJ1-1; D unclear. From germline, CDR1 is DFQATT and CDR2 SNEGSKA (reference sequence). The CDR3 totals 15 residues. Trimming took off 1 base at V and 1 base at J, with 13 bases between the two ends. The chain's CDR3 is CSARGLWEKNTEAFF. In nucleotides, the CDR3 is TGCAGTGCTAGAGGTTTATGGGAAAAGAACACTGAAGCTTTCTTT.

The V call is TRBV11-2, the J call TRBJ2-7; D perhaps matches TRBD2 (6 bases). The CDR3 covers 15 residues. Deletions cut 5 bases from V and 3 bases from J, with 17 bases between. Germline CDR1 SGHAT, CDR2 FQNNGV. The CDR3 DNA reads as TGTGCCAGCAGCCAGAGACTAGTCGGCGGCTACGAGCAGTACTTC. This encodes CASSQRLVGGYEQYF.

This clonotype came up once. This chain links TRBV7-9 with TRBJ2-3; D is ambiguous. Trimming removed 5 bases at V and 0 bases at J, with 6 bases between. The CDR3 totals 13 residues. Germline lookup yields CDR1 SEHNR and CDR2 FQNEAQ (reference sequence). The DNA of the CDR3 is TGTGCCAGCAGCCGCGAAAGCACAGATACGCAGTATTTT. Its protein is CASSRESTDTQYF. Variable domain in full (rest from reference TRBV7-9 and TRBJ2-3): DTGVSQNPRHKITKRGQNVTFRCDPISEHNRLYWYRQTLGQGPEFLTYFQNEAQLEKSRLLSDRFSAERPKGSFSTLEIQRTEQGDSAMYLCASSRESTDTQYFGPGTRLTVL.

V gene TRBV12-3 or TRBV12-4 combines with J gene TRBJ2-7; tentative D call: TRBD2 (6 bases). This CDR3 contains 14 residues. V was trimmed by 5 bases and J by 4 bases, leaving 15 bases between them. The CDR3 loop reads CASSASAGSYEQYF. The CDR3, as DNA: TGTGCCAGCAGTGCGTCGGCGGGGAGTTACGAGCAGTACTTC.